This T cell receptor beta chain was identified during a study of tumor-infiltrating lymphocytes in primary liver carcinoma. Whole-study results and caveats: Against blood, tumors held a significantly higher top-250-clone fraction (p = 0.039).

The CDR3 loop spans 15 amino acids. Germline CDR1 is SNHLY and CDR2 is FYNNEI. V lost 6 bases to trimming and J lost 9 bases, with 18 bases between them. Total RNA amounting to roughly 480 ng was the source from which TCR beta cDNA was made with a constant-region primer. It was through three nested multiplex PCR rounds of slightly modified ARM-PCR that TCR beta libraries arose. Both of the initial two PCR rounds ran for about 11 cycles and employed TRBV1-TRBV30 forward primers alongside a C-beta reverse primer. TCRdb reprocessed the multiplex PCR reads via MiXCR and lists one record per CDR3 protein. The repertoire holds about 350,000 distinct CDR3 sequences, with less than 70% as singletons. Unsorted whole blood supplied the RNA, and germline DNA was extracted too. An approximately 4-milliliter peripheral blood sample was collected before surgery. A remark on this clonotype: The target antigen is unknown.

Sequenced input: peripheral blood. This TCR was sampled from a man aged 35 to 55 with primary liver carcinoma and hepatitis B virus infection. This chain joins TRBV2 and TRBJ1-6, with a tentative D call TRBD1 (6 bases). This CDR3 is CASRLLSTRGSPLHF. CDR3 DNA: TGTGCCAGCAGGCTCCTATCCACCAGGGGTTCACCCCTCCACTTT. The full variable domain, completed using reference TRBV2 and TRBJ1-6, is EPEVTQTPSHQVTQMGQEVILRCVPISNHLYFYWYRQILGQKVEFLVSFYNNEISEKSEIFDDQFSVERPDGSNFTLKIRSTKLEDSAMYFCASRLLSTRGSPLHFGNGTRLTVT.